This T cell receptor beta chain was identified in a study of metastatic and nonmetastatic thyroid tumors. About the research overall: Comparative analysis of repertoires was undertaken across blood and tumor or nodule tissue obtained from malignant and benign thyroid patients.

TCRdb recomputed clones from the PCR reads via MiXCR. The sample carries some 37,000 clones, 40% to 55% recorded once. Prior to thyroid surgery, none of the patients had received any treatment. The length of the CDR3 is 13 residues. Germline V CDR1 and CDR2: MNHEY, SMNVEV (reference sequence). Trimming shortened V by 9 bases and J by 2 bases, and 10 bases separated the two germline ends. This clone was recorded a few times. Sequencing was done on a sample of tumor tissue. The chain uses TRBV27 and TRBJ2-2; possible D gene TRBD2, 5 bases. This TCR derives from a male donor with papillary thyroid cancer or a benign thyroid nodule (not recorded which). Some clones in this sample may be carry-over from other donors' samples. CDR3 sequence: CASEEGNTGELFF. The DNA for the CDR3 is TGTGCCAGTGAAGAGGGCAACACCGGGGAGCTGTTTTTT.